Here is one T cell receptor beta chain with its context. In this sample, this clonotype turned up many times. Per-nucleotide qualities are absent, and no much larger clonotype sits a single base away. The data belong to a study of T cells after yellow fever vaccination (dated by TCRdb to about 2019). Regarding the complete study: Memory subsets (EM, EMRA, CM and Tscm) were sorted on a BD FACS Aria III using CD3, CD45RA, CCR7 and CD95 staining. The SMART-Seq v4 Ultra Low Input RNA kit was used to prepare libraries from fractions with low cell numbers. To track T-cell clones before and after primary and booster YFV17D yellow fever vaccination, bulk TCR alpha and beta repertoires were sequenced longitudinally. Two healthy male donors, one aged 18 to 29 and one aged 30 to 40 years, made up the cohort. Bulk PBMC replicates and cell subsets were isolated from blood drawn at multiple timepoints before and after both primary and secondary immunization. Memory subsets were sorted on days 0, 15 and 45 and at 18 months after primary vaccination, and on days 0, 15 and 45 after the 30-year booster. Broader findings and caveats from the paper: Most clones expanded after primary vaccination were re-detected after the booster (around 96% of CD4 and more than 70% of CD8), suggesting broad memory maintenance. Because abundant contaminating clonotypes from the bulk population could be contained in FACS-sorted repertoires, computational filtering was required. The secondary T-cell response was weaker than the primary response but faster, peaking on day 5 instead of day 15. The study included only a couple of donors, which limits how far the findings can be generalized. In the sorted memory subsets on day 0, nearly all of the vaccine-responding clonotypes fell below detection. A small share of clonotypes occurred in both CD4 and CD8 compartments, likely arising from convergent recombination.

Interpreted using the paper, the treatment or condition label stands for: live attenuated yellow fever vaccine strain. PBMCs were isolated from peripheral blood using a standard Ficoll-Paque protocol. RNA from sorted memory subsets was extracted with the RNeasy Micro Kit. TCR cDNA was synthesized by 5'RACE template switching, which introduced a universal primer site and unique molecular identifiers. cDNA synthesis was primed from both the TCR alpha and TCR beta constant segments. Library amplification used two PCR steps, and the second PCR step added sample barcodes and sequencing adapters. Sequencing of libraries was performed on Illumina HiSeq 2500 (2x100 bp) or NovaSeq (2x150 bp). The original methods were these. Reads were demultiplexed and collapsed into UMI consensus sequences with MIGEC, and V(D)J alignment was performed with MiXCR. Vaccine-responding clonotypes were identified with edgeR using replicate PBMC samples, with FDR below 0.01 and a log2 fold change above 5 up to day 15 being required. Bulk clonotypes were assigned CD4 or CD8 identity according to which sequenced CD4 or CD8 repertoire held them at higher abundance. To estimate the distribution of each clone across memory phenotypes, clonotype frequencies in memory subsets were weighted by FACS-sorted cell numbers. The public reads were run again by TCRdb, first through fastp at Q25 and then through MiXCR, and only productive beta chains were kept. A single entry per CDR3 protein holds the most common genes and DNA from its merged rows. The V and J calls come from TCRdb's annotation, not from the publication. The sample has about 42,000 distinct CDR3 sequences on record, 5% to 8% of them singletons. The ten largest clones capture about 10% of the sample.

V loses 1 base of germline sequence and J loses 1 base, and the interval between the two ends is 8 bases. Based on the germline V gene, the CDR1 and CDR2 sequences are SGHRS and YFSETQ. Including cysteine and phenylalanine, the CDR3 has 14 amino acids. The CDR3 DNA has 42 bases and is translated from base 1. The source is a man in his thirties or forties who received the YFV17D yellow fever vaccine. Here the chain combines TRBV5-1 and TRBJ1-1; possibly the D gene is TRBD1, per 5 matching bases. The sample in question was PBMCs, either bulk or a sorted T-cell subset (CD4+, CD8+, memory, or dextramer-sorted; not recorded which), obtained 45 days after the yellow fever booster vaccination. The DNA sequence follows: TGCGCCAGCAGCTTGCGTGGGGGGAACACTGAAGCTTTCTTT. Translated, this is CASSLRGGNTEAFF.